The subject of this entry is one T cell receptor (beta chain). Time point reported: peripheral blood 6 weeks after treatment start. TCRdb's copy holds only in-frame clones and misses some; the assay was immunoSEQ multiplex PCR. The data hold 100,000 to 150,000 clones, with about 82% observed a single time. This CDR3 is built from 16 residues. CDR1 and CDR2 (germline): SGHVS, FQNEAQ. Trimming took 2 bases from V and 0 from J, leaving 12 bases between them. The data are from a study of PD-L1 blockade in urothelial cancer. This sequence was found in a middle-aged man with urothelial cancer. The rearrangement uses TRBV7-8 and TRBJ2-3; the D gene is possibly TRBD2 (6 bases). Sequencing used PBMCs, obtained around atezolizumab (anti-PD-L1) treatment. Written as DNA, the CDR3 is TGTGCCAGCAGCTTACGGGAGTGGACTAGCACAGATACGCAGTATTTT. Amino acid sequence: CASSLREWTSTDTQYF.